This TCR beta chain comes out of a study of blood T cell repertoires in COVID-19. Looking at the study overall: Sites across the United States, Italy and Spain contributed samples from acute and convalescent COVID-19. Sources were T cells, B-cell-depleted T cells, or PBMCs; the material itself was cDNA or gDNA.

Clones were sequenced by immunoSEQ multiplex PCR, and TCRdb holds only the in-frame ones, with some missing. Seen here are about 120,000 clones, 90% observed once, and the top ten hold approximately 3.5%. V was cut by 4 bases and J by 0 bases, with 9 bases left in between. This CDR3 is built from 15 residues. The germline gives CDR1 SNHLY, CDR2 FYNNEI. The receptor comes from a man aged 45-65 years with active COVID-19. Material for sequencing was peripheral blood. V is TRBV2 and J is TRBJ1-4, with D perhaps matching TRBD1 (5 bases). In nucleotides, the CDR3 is TGTGCCAGCAGTGGTTCACAGGCAACTAATGAAAAACTGTTTTTT. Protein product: CASSGSQATNEKLFF.